The clone carrying this T cell receptor beta chain was found a few times. Antigen: not known. The sample comes from a study of tumor-infiltrating lymphocytes in primary liver carcinoma. The study, taken as a whole, reports: Tumors had a top-250-clone fraction that was significantly higher than blood (p = 0.039).

Germline DNA was extracted alongside blood RNA, which was obtained from unsorted whole blood. Using a constant-region primer together with ProtoScript II reverse transcriptase, TCR beta cDNA was made from around 0.55 ug of total RNA. Libraries for TCR beta were built through three nested multiplex PCR rounds, which together made up a slightly modified ARM-PCR procedure. TCRdb used MiXCR to reprocess the multiplex PCR reads, holding one entry per CDR3 protein. The sample contains around 330,000 distinct CDR3 sequences, 50% to 60% of which appear only once. Sequenced material: peripheral blood. This TCR was sampled from a woman in her 30s with primary liver carcinoma and hepatitis B virus infection.

CDR3 in amino acids: CASTPFTGASYEQYF. CDR3 DNA sequence: TGTGCCAGCACCCCGTTCACCGGGGCGTCCTACGAGCAGTACTTC. The chain links TRBV28 to TRBJ2-7; D tentatively fits TRBD1 or TRBD2 (5 bases each). The CDR3 runs to 15 residues. Germline V gene data show CDR1 as MDHEN and CDR2 as SYDVKM. V was clipped by 7 bases and J by 1 base, with 17 bases between them.